This is a list of T cell receptor beta chains from one sample in a study of T cells in Graves' hyperthyroidism and ophthalmopathy. TCRdb reanalysed the multiplex PCR reads using MiXCR and keeps one entry per CDR3 protein. The sample holds a few hundred thousand distinct CDR3 sequences, around 20% seen once. The source material was blood. The receptors were gathered from a man between 18 and 29 years old with Graves' ophthalmopathy. The conserved cysteine and the conserved F or W are not part of the CDR3 here. The order of the fields is V gene, CDR3 length, J gene, CDR3 protein.

TRBV6-1,16,TRBJ2-5,ASSSQDGVERGQETQY
TRBV6-1,13,TRBJ2-5,ASSHTGQGQETQY
TRBV7-9,12,TRBJ2-2,ASSEPGTPWELF
TRBV3-1,13,TRBJ2-7,ASSPIRDGNYEQY
TRBV5-1,14,TRBJ2-5,ASSFPTPGSQETQY
TRBV27,12,TRBJ2-7,ATEPGGSFREQY
TRBV18,13,TRBJ2-3,ASSPQEGTWGTQY
TRBV3-1,10,TRBJ1-1,ASSQEGPEAF
TRBV29-1,12,TRBJ2-1,SVNGGLGYNEQF
TRBV6-1,17,TRBJ2-1,ASSDDRVGVLGLYNEQF
TRBV14,14,TRBJ2-1,ASSQLFSPPDNEQF
TRBV6-1,12,TRBJ1-5,ASSPGLLGQPQH
TRBV27,7,TRBJ2-7,ASGDEQY
TRBV12-3/TRBV12-4,13,TRBJ2-3,ASSTGQDYTDTQY
TRBV19,15,TRBJ2-5,ASSLTSAGLRQETQY
TRBV6-1,13,TRBJ2-2,ASSALTPNTGELF
TRBV10-3,14,TRBJ2-6,ATRGGQGSGANVLT
TRBV6-5,15,TRBJ1-5,ASSYDAGQGARQPQH
TRBV7-6,10,TRBJ2-7,ASSQDRSEQY
TRBV10-3,12,TRBJ2-7,AISESGGTYEQY
TRBV12-3/TRBV12-4,15,TRBJ1-1,ASSLTASGGPNTEAF
TRBV6-2/TRBV6-3,12,TRBJ2-7,ASQKTGLAYEQY
TRBV20-1,12,TRBJ1-6,SARKGAGNSPLH